This T cell receptor (beta chain) stems from a study of CD8 T cells in ankylosing spondylitis. Study conclusions and caveats: Past research had described some motif variants in reactive arthritis synovial fluid and blood. What appeared characteristic of ankylosing spondylitis blood was a TCR beta motif of under 10 highly homologous variants.

Libraries for TCR beta were made by quantitative 5'-RACE with molecular barcodes. In TCRdb, the 5' RACE reads were re-called with MiXCR into one record per CDR3 protein. Of over 700,000 distinct CDR3 sequences listed, 15% to 20% are singletons. This clonotype was counted between two and nine times. The antigen remains undetermined. The V gene's germline CDR1 is SGHTS and CDR2 YDEGEE. The CDR3 length is 17 residues. Losses at the gene ends were 1 base for V and 3 bases for J; bases not matched to a gene: 8. Material for sequencing was blood, either unsorted or a sorted T cell fraction (not recorded which). The clonotype originates from a male donor with ankylosing spondylitis. This chain uses TRBV5-8 with TRBJ2-7; 12 bases line up with TRBD2. This chain's CDR3 is CASSLRQPGLAGYEQYF. As DNA, the CDR3 is TGTGCCAGCAGCTTGCGCCAACCGGGACTAGCGGGCTACGAGCAGTACTTC.